Below, one T cell receptor (beta chain) is given with its context. The antigen remains undetermined. The data originate from a study of T cell responses to AZD1222 COVID-19 vaccine. Study results and limitations: Donors, mostly white British, included more females; clonal diversity was possibly underestimated.

TCRdb keeps only in-frame clones here, not all; method: immunoSEQ multiplex PCR. The sample yields over 85,000 clones, roughly 89% seen once. Germline assignment: CDR1 MNHEY and CDR2 SVGAGI. The CDR3 covers 15 residues. V shed 3 bases, J shed 5 bases, and the junction held 6 bases outside the gene matches. The chain has TRBV6-5 and TRBJ2-3; 9 bases line up with TRBD1. The receptor was isolated from an adult who received the AZD1222 COVID-19 vaccine. Sequencing used peripheral blood, obtained 28 days after the second AZD1222 dose. Here the CDR3 DNA reads TGTGCCAGCAGTTATGGGGACAGGGAGGAAGATACGCAGTATTTT. Amino acid sequence: CASSYGDREEDTQYF.